This note documents a single T cell receptor beta chain sequence. Its antigen is undetermined. These data come from a study of cytomegalovirus exposure and HLA in healthy donors. Study-level results: A few CMV-associated chains were confirmed in vitro to be specific for CMV antigens. Most TCR sequences proved rare, with some public TCRs found in many donors.

CDR1 and CDR2 (germline): SGHTA, FQGNSA. Trimming shortened V by 5 bases and J by 0 bases, and 7 bases separated the two germline ends. The CDR3 loop spans 13 amino acids. Among the 110 or so subjects of the validation cohort, separate from the approximately 700-subject first cohort, were the donors. Method: immunoSEQ multiplex PCR; TCRdb's copy keeps in-frame clones and lacks some. Seen here are over 120,000 clones, roughly 93% observed once, and the top ten hold less than 2%. J is TRBJ1-1 and V is TRBV7-2; D gene ambiguous. What was sequenced was PBMCs. The sequence was obtained from a man between 18 and 29 years old in good health and CMV-seropositive. The CDR3 is CASSTDMNTEAFF. For the CDR3, the DNA is TGTGCCAGCAGCACAGACATGAACACTGAAGCTTTCTTT.